This is a list of T cell receptor beta chains from one sample in a study of T cell repertoires in cytomegalovirus infection. For these receptors, no antigen is known. TCRdb analysed the reads with MiXCR anew, one entry per CDR3 protein. Here the sample spans around 750,000 distinct CDR3 sequences, roughly 33% being singletons. This sample comprised cultured CD8+ T cells from PBMCs, obtained from culture after CMV antigen stimulation. The receptors stem from a human donor in good health (CMV status not recorded). Some clones in this sample may be carry-over from other donors' samples. Each CDR3 is given with its conserved first and last residue. The D gene is left open where the match is weak. Some rows have no size entry. The others give once, few or many, or a class for an expanded clone.

J	size	V	D	DNA	CDR3
TRBJ2-2	many	TRBV7-6	.	TGTGCCAGCAGCTTTATACAGGAGAGGGGCGGGGAGCTGTTTTTT	CASSFIQERGGELFF
TRBJ2-5	.	TRBV6-2/TRBV6-3	.	TGTGCCAGCAGCCGACCCGGGACGTGGCAAGAGACCCAGTACTTC	CASSRPGTWQETQYF
TRBJ2-2	.	TRBV29-1	.	TGCAGCGTTGAGACATACGCGAACACCGGGGAGCTGTTTTTT	CSVETYANTGELFF
TRBJ2-6	few	TRBV7-8	.	TGTGCCAGCACTTTAATGCCCAAGGGGACTGGGGCCAACGTCCTGACTTTC	CASTLMPKGTGANVLTF
TRBJ2-1	few	TRBV29-1	TRBD1	TGCAGCGTTGAGGGACAGAGCTCCTACAATGAGCAGTTCTTC	CSVEGQSSYNEQFF
TRBJ2-2	few	TRBV7-8	.	TGTGCCAGCAGGTTACCAGTAGCGAACACCGGGGAGCTGTTTTTT	CASRLPVANTGELFF
TRBJ2-1	.	TRBV24-1	.	TGTGCCACCAGTGATACGATGAGCCCTTACAATGAGCAGTTCTTC	CATSDTMSPYNEQFF
TRBJ1-5	.	TRBV7-9	TRBD1	TGTGCCAGCAGCCCCCAGGGGGCTACTCAGCCCCAGCATTTT	CASSPQGATQPQHF
TRBJ1-2	many	TRBV7-8	.	TGTGCCAGCAGCTTAGAAAGGCGGACAGCCATCTATGGCTACACCTTC	CASSLERRTAIYGYTF
TRBJ1-5	many	TRBV3-1	.	TGTGCCAGCAGCCTTACCAACCTTGGCGGGGGCGATCAGCCCCAGCATTTT	CASSLTNLGGGDQPQHF
TRBJ2-3	.	TRBV4-1	TRBD2	TGCGCCAGCAGCCTGAGACTAGCGAGAGATACGCAGTATTTT	CASSLRLARDTQYF
TRBJ2-1	.	TRBV29-1	.	TGCAGCGTTGAAGTCAGAAACTACAATGAGCAGTTCTTC	CSVEVRNYNEQFF
TRBJ1-1	few	TRBV7-6	.	TGTGCCAGCAGCTTAGGGACTTCCGAAGCTTTCTTT	CASSLGTSEAFF
TRBJ2-7	few	TRBV12-3/TRBV12-4	.	TGTGCCAGCAGTTTAGGTACTAGGGTATACGAGCAGTACTTC	CASSLGTRVYEQYF
TRBJ1-1	few	TRBV12-3/TRBV12-4	TRBD1	TGTGCCAGCAGCGCTCCCGGACAGGGCGAGACTGAAGCTTTCTTT	CASSAPGQGETEAFF
TRBJ2-1	many	TRBV7-6	TRBD2	TGTGCCAGCAGCTTAACCAGCGGGGGGACCTCCTACAATGAGCAGTTCTTC	CASSLTSGGTSYNEQFF
TRBJ1-1	few	TRBV6-1	TRBD1	TGTGCCAGCAGTGGCTCCGGGACAGTAAATTGGTTCCCTGAAGCTTTCTTT	CASSGSGTVNWFPEAFF